These T cell receptor beta chains were read from a single sample in a study of cytomegalovirus exposure and HLA in healthy donors. Measured with immunoSEQ multiplex PCR; TCRdb has only the in-frame clones, and not every one. Found here are 150,000 to 180,000 clones, around 84% of them singletons; the top ten hold about 1.9%. Material for sequencing was PBMCs. The receptors derive from a human donor in good health. Both conserved end residues are trimmed from each CDR3. D genes are given only for firm matches.

V	J	D	CDR3
TRBV11-2	TRBJ2-7	-	ASSLDQAQSGYEQY
TRBV6-1	TRBJ2-1	-	ASTRLRGDNEQF
TRBV2	TRBJ1-1	-	ASSEWFRGSNTEAF
TRBV9	TRBJ1-6	TRBD1	ASSPRTGSRVYSPLH
TRBV19	TRBJ1-5	-	ASSMSGSGFEPQH
TRBV28	TRBJ2-5	-	ASSFGGDEETQY
TRBV4-3	TRBJ1-1	-	ASSRNQVNTEAF
TRBV7-8	TRBJ1-5	TRBD1	ASSLDRGEEDQPQH
TRBV10-1	TRBJ2-7	-	ASSNKNSYEQY
TRBV7-8	TRBJ2-7	-	ASTADRFLSYEQY
TRBV13	TRBJ2-1	-	ASSPDRDNEQF
TRBV5-1	TRBJ2-1	TRBD1	ASSHSTGGSYNEQF
TRBV5-4	TRBJ2-7	TRBD1	ASSSGTGGREQY
TRBV28	TRBJ2-4	TRBD1	ASRPRGIGIQY
TRBV5-1	TRBJ2-1	TRBD1	ASSLGTGYNEQF
TRBV28	TRBJ1-2	-	ASAGGGFDGYT
TRBV7-2	TRBJ2-1	TRBD2	ASKLAGEYNEQF
TRBV9	TRBJ1-1	TRBD1	ASSVEARGRTEAF
TRBV5-6	TRBJ2-3	-	ASSFSLDIDTQY
TRBV11-3	TRBJ1-2	-	ASSSQDGYT
TRBV7-3	TRBJ2-1	-	ASSLSTYNEQF
TRBV2	TRBJ2-7	TRBD1	ASRATGAYEQY
TRBV21-1	TRBJ1-2	-	ASSKYRGPYT
TRBV19	TRBJ2-7	-	ASSSMTAGPYEQY
TRBV7-9	TRBJ2-1	TRBD1	ASSPGTAARNEQF
TRBV19	TRBJ1-1	-	ASSIERQAEAF
TRBV25-1	TRBJ2-7	TRBD1	ASSELQGSYEQY
TRBV7-2	TRBJ2-1	TRBD1	ASSLGGGYNEQF
TRBV7-2	TRBJ1-1	-	ASSPGRNTEAF
TRBV19	TRBJ2-2	TRBD1	AIRGTGATGELF
TRBV11-2	TRBJ2-1	-	ASSPRWSVSYNEQF
TRBV4-1	TRBJ2-5	-	ASSPPRAGILLPRGETQY
TRBV5-1	TRBJ2-5	TRBD2	ASSLAQGLAGGETQY